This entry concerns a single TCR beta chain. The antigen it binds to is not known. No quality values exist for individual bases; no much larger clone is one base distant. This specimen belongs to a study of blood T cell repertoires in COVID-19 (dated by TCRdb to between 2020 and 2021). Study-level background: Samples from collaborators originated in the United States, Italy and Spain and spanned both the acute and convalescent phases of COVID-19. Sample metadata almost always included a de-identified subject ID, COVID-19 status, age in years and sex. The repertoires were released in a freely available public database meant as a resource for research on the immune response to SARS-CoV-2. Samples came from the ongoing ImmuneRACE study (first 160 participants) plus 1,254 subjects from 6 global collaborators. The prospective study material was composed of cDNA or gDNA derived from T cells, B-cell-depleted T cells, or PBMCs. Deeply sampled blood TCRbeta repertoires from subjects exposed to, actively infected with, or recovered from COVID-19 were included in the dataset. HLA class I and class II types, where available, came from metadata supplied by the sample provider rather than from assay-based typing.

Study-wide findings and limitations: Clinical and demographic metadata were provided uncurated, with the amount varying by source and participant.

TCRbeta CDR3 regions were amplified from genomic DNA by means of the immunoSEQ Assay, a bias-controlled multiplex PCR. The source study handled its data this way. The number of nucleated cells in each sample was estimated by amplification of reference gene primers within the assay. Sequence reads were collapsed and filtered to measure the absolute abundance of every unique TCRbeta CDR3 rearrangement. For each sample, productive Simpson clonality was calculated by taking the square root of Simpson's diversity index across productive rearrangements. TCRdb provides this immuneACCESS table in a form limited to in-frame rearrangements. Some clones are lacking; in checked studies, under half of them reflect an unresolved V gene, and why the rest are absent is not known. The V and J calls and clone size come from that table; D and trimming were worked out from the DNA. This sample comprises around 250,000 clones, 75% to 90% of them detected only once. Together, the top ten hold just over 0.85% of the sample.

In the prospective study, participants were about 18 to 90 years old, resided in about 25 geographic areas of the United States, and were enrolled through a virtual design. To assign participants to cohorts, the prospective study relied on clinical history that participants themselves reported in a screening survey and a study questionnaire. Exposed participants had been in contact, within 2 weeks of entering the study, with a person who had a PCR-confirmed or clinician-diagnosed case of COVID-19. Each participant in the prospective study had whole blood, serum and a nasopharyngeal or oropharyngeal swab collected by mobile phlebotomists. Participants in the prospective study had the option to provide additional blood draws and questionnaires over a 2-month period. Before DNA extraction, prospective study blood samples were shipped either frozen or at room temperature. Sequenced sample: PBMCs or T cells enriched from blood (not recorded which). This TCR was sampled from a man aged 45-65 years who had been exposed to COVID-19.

This receptor has the CDR3 CASGPGEQFF. The nucleotide sequence reads as follows: TGTGCCAGCGGTCCGGGAGAGCAGTTCTTC. Here the chain combines TRBV27 and TRBJ2-1; D gene: possibly TRBD2, on 5 matching bases. The germline V gene (reference sequence) yields MNHEY for CDR1 and SMNVEV for CDR2. From its cysteine to its phenylalanine, the CDR3 spans 10 amino acids. Only the CDR3 DNA is retained, 30 bases long and in frame from the first base. Trimming costs V 8 bases and J 10 bases, and their ends lie 9 bases apart.